The 9 T cell receptor beta chains below all came from one sample that was sequenced in a study of OX40 agonist ivuxolimab in advanced cancers. Repertoires were generated with immunoSEQ multiplex PCR, while TCRdb's copy carries only in-frame clones and drops some. The data show about 77,000 clones, with around 90% seen just once and approximately 6.2% held by the top ten. Sequenced material: CD4+ or CD8+ T cells sorted from blood, taken in a trial of the OX40 agonist ivuxolimab. Every receptor here comes from an adult with an advanced solid tumor such as melanoma, head and neck, liver or kidney cancer.

The rearrangement joins TRBV4-1 to TRBJ1-5; TRBD1 might be the D (6 bases). Germline V gives CDR1 MGHRA, CDR2 YSYEKL. The CDR3 is made up of 17 amino acids. V lost 0 bases to trimming and J lost 2 bases, with 14 bases between them. CDR3 coding DNA: TGCGCCAGCAGCCAAGATCCGGGGGGCGCGGGCAATCAGCCCCAGCATTTT. The encoded protein is CASSQDPGGAGNQPQHF.

V gene TRBV30 combines with J gene TRBJ1-2, with D unresolved. The CDR3 extends over 14 amino acids. Germline CDR1 and CDR2: GTSNPN and SVGIG (reference sequence). The V end lost 1 base, the J end lost 0 bases, and 9 bases lay between the germline ends. CDR3 sequence (DNA): TGTGCCTGGAGTGATGGAACCGCTAACTATGGCTACACCTTC. This encodes CAWSDGTANYGYTF.

The chain combines TRBV6-1 with TRBJ1-4, with D possibly matching TRBD1 (5 bases). Germline values: CDR1 MNHNS, CDR2 SASEGT. Trimming shortened V by 10 bases and J by 7 bases, and 16 bases separated the two germline ends. This CDR3 spans 13 amino acids. The CDR3 loop reads CATRTQEAEKLFF. The DNA of the CDR3 is TGTGCCACCCGAACACAGGAGGCTGAAAAACTGTTTTTT.

The chain links TRBV9 to TRBJ2-1; D uncertain. Germline values: CDR1 SGDLS, CDR2 YYNGEE. V dropped 3 bases and J dropped 8 bases, with 15 bases sitting between them. The CDR3 has 14 residues. This CDR3 reads CASSGGPPLDEQFF. The CDR3, as DNA: TGTGCCAGCAGCGGCGGACCCCCCCTCGATGAGCAGTTCTTC.

This sequence joins TRBV14 and TRBJ1-1; the D gene is possibly TRBD1 (5 bases). V was pared by 0 bases and J by 10 bases, with 18 bases between. Germline CDR1 and CDR2: SGHDN and FVKESK. There are 15 residues in the CDR3. In DNA, the CDR3 is TGTGCCAGCAGCCAAGATGGGGGAGTCAACTCCGGAGCTTTCTTT. This codes for CASSQDGGVNSGAFF.

CDR3 residues: CASSLNTRGGTEAFF. CDR3 DNA: TGTGCCAGCAGTCTCAACACCAGAGGAGGCACTGAAGCTTTCTTT. The chain links TRBV27 to TRBJ1-1; the D is unclear. In germline, CDR1 is MNHEY, CDR2 SMNVEV (reference sequence). Trimming pared 5 bases from V and 4 bases from J, leaving 17 bases between. The CDR3 is 15 residues long.

V usage is TRBV2 and J usage is TRBJ1-6, with a tentative D call TRBD1 (6 bases). The V gene lost 8 bases and the J gene lost 7 bases, with 15 bases spanning the gap. CDR1 is SNHLY, CDR2 FYNNEI, per germline. This CDR3 spans 14 amino acids. CDR3 nucleotide sequence: TGTGCCAGCGAACCGGGACACCAGAATTCACCCCTCCACTTT. Protein: CASEPGHQNSPLHF.

This rearrangement joins TRBV27 to TRBJ2-2; no definite D call. Trimming removed 0 bases from V and 5 bases from J, with 4 bases in between. The CDR3 runs 13 residues. The V gene's germline CDR1 is MNHEY and CDR2 SMNVEV (reference sequence). In nucleotides, the CDR3 is TGTGCCAGCAGTTTATCGGGGACCGGGGAGCTGTTTTTT. It encodes CASSLSGTGELFF.

This clone came up once. This chain connects TRBV5-1 to TRBJ2-3; D not certain. Germline lookup yields CDR1 SGHRS and CDR2 YFSETQ. V lost 0 bases and J 2 bases, leaving 7 bases between the germline ends. This CDR3 has 14 amino acids. The CDR3 bases are TGCGCCAGCAGCTTGGTGGTACACACAGATACGCAGTATTTT. Translation gives CASSLVVHTDTQYF.